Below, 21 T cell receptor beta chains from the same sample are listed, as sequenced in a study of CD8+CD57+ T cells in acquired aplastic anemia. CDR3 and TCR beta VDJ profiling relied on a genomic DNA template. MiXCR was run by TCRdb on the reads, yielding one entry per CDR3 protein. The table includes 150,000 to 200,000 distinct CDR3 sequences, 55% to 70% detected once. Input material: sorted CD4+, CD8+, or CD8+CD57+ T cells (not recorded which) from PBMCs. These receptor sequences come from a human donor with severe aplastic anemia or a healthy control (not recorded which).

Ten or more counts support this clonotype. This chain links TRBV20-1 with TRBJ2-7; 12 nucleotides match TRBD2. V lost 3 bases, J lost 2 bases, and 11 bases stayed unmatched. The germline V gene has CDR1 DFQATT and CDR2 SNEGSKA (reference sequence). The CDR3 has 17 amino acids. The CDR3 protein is CSARTSGGQGGPYEQYF. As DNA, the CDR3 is TGCAGTGCTAGGACTAGCGGGGGTCAAGGTGGGCCCTACGAGCAGTACTTC.

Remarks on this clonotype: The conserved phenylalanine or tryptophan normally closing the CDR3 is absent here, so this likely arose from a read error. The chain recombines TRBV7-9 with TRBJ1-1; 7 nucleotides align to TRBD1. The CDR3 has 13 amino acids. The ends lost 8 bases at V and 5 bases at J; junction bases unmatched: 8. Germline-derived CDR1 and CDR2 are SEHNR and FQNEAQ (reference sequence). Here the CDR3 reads CASGQAGRTEAFL. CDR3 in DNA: TGTGCCAGCGGACAGGCAGGGAGGACTGAAGCTTTCCTT.

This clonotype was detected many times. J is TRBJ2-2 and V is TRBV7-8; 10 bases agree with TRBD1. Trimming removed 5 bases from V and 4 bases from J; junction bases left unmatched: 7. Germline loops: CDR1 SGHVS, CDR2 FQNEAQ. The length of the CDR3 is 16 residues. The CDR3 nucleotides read TGTGCCAGCAGCGTTAACCGGGACAGGGGCACCGGGGAGCTGTTTTTT. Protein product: CASSVNRDRGTGELFF.

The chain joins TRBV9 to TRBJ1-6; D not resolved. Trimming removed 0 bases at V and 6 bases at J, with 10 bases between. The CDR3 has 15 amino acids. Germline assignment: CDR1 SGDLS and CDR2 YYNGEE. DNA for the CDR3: TGTGCCAGCAGCGTAGAGGCCCAGGCTAATTCACCCCTCCACTTT. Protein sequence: CASSVEAQANSPLHF.

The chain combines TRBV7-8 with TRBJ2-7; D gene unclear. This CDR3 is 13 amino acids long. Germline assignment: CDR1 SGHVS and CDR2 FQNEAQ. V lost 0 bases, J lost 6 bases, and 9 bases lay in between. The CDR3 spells CASSLAERSEQYF. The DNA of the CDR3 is TGTGCCAGCAGCTTAGCCGAGCGATCCGAGCAGTACTTC.

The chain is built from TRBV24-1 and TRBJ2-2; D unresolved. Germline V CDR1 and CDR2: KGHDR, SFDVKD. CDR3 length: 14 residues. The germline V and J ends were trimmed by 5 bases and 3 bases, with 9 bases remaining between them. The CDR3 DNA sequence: TGTGCCACCAGTGCCCAGCTCGACACCGGGGAGCTGTTTTTT. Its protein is CATSAQLDTGELFF.

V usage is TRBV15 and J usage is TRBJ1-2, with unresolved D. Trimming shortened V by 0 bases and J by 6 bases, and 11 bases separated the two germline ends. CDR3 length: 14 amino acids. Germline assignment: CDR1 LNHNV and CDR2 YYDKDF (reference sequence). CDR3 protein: CATSRDPSVDGYTF. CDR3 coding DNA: TGTGCCACCAGCAGAGATCCCTCAGTTGATGGCTACACCTTC. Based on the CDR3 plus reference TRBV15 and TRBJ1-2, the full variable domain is DAMVIQNPRYQVTQFGKPVTLSCSQTLNHNVMYWYQQKSSQAPKLLFHYYDKDFNNEADTPDNFQSRRPNTSFCFLDIRSPGLGDTAMYLCATSRDPSVDGYTFGSGTRLTVV.

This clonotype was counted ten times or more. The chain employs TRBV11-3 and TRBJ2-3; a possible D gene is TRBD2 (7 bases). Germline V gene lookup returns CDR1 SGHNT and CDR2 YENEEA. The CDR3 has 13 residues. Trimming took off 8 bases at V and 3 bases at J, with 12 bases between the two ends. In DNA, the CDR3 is TGTGCCAGCTGGGGGGGCGGGACAGATACGCAGTATTTT. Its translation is CASWGGGTDTQYF.

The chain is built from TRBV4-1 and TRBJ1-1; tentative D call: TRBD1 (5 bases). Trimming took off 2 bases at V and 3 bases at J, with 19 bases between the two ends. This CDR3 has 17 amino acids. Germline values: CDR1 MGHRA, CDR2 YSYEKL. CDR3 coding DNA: TGCGCCAGCAGCCAACCTCGACAGCCCAAGGCGGACACTGAAGCTTTCTTT. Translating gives CASSQPRQPKADTEAFF.

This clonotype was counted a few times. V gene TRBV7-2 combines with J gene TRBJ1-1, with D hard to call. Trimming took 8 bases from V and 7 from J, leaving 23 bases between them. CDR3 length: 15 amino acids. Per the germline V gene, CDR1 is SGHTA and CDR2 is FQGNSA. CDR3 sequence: CASSDFSIGQHEAFF. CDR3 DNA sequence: TGTGCCAGCTCGGACTTTAGCATCGGGCAGCATGAAGCTTTCTTT.

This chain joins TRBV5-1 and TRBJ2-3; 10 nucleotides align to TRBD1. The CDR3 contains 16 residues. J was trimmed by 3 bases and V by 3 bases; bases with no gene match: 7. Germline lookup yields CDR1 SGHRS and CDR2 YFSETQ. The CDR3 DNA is TGCGCCAGCAGCTCGGACAGGGGGATAATTACAGATACGCAGTATTTT. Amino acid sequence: CASSSDRGIITDTQYF. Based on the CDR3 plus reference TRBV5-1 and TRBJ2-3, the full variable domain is KAGVTQTPRYLIKTRGQQVTLSCSPISGHRSVSWYQQTPGQGLQFLFEYFSETQRNKGNFPGRFSGRQFSNSRSEMNVSTLELGDSALYLCASSSDRGIITDTQYFGPGTRLTVL.

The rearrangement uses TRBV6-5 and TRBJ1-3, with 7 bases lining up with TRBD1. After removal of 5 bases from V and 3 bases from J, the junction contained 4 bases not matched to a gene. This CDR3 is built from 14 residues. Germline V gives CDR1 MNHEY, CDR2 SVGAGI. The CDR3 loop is CASSLDRDGNTIYF. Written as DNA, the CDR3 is TGTGCCAGCAGTCTCGACAGGGATGGAAACACCATATATTTT.

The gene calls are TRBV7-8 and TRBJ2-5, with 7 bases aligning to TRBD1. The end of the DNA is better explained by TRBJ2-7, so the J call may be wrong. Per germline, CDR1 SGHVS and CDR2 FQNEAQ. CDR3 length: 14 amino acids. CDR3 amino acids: CASSFPGQLTEQYF. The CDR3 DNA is TGTGCCAGCAGTTTCCCGGGACAGTTGACCGAGCAGTACTTC.

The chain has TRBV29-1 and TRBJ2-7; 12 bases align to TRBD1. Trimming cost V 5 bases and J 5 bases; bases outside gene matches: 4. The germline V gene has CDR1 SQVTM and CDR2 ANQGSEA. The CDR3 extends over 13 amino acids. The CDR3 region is CSVWGTGGNEQYF. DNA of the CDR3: TGCAGCGTTTGGGGGACAGGGGGCAACGAGCAGTACTTC.

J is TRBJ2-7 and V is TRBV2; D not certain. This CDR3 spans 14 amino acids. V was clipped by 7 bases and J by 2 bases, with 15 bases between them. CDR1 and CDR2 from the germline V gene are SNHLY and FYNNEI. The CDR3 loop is CASKETQMTYEQYF. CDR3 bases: TGTGCCAGCAAGGAGACCCAGATGACCTACGAGCAGTACTTC. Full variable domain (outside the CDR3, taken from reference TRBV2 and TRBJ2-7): EPEVTQTPSHQVTQMGQEVILRCVPISNHLYFYWYRQILGQKVEFLVSFYNNEISEKSEIFDDQFSVERPDGSNFTLKIRSTKLEDSAMYFCASKETQMTYEQYFGPGTRLTVT.

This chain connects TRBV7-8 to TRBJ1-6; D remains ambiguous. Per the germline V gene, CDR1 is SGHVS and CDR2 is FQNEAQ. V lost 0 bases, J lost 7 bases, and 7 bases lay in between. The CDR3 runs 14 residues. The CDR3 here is CASSLAGVNSPLHF. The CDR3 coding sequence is TGTGCCAGCAGCTTAGCTGGGGTAAATTCACCCCTCCACTTT. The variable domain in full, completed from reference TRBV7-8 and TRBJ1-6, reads GAGVSQSPRYKVAKRGQDVALRCDPISGHVSLFWYQQALGQGPEFLTYFQNEAQLDKSGLPSDRFFAERPEGSVSTLKIQRTQQEDSAVYLCASSLAGVNSPLHFGNGTRLTVT.

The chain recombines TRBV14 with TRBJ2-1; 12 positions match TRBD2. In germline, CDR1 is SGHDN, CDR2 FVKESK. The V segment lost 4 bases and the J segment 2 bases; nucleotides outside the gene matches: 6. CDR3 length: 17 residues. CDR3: CASSLDRLAGAYNEQFF. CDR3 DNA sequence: TGTGCCAGCAGCCTGGATAGACTAGCGGGGGCCTACAATGAGCAGTTCTTC.

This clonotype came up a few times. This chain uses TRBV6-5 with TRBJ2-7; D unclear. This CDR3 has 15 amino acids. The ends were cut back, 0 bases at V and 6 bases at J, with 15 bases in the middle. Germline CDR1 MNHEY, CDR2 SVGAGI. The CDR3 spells CASSYSAGWKGEQYF. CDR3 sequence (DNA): TGTGCCAGCAGTTACTCGGCAGGATGGAAGGGCGAGCAGTACTTC.

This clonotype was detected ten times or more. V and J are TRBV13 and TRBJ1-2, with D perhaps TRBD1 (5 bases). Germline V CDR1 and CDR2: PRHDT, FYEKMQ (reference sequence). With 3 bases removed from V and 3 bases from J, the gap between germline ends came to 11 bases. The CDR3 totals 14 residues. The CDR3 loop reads CASSLGGGDYGYTF. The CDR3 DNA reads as TGTGCCAGCAGCTTGGGGGGGGGGGACTATGGCTACACCTTC.

CDR3 bases: TGCAGCGTTGAAGATCCGCTGGTCAGTGGGGAAGAGACCCAGTACTTC. This gives the protein CSVEDPLVSGEETQYF. This chain uses TRBV29-1 with TRBJ2-5; D unresolved. The germline CDR1 and CDR2 sequences are SQVTM and ANQGSEA. The CDR3 sequence is 16 residues long. Trimming shortened V by 0 bases and J by 3 bases, and 17 bases separated the two germline ends. The full variable domain, in which reference TRBV29-1 and TRBJ2-5 provide the parts outside the CDR3, is SAVISQKPSRDICQRGTSLTIQCQVDSQVTMMFWYRQQPGQSLTLIATANQGSEATYESGFVIDKFPISRPNLTFSTLTVSNMSPEDSSIYLCSVEDPLVSGEETQYFGPGTRLLVL.

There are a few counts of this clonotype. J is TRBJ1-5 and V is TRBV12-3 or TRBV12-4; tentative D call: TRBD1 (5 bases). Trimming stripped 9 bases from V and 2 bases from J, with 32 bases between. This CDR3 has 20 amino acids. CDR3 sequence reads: CASSTVHGGYSYSGNQPQHF. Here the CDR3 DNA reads TGTGCCAGTAGTACGGTTCACGGGGGTTACAGCTATAGTGGCAATCAGCCCCAGCATTTT.